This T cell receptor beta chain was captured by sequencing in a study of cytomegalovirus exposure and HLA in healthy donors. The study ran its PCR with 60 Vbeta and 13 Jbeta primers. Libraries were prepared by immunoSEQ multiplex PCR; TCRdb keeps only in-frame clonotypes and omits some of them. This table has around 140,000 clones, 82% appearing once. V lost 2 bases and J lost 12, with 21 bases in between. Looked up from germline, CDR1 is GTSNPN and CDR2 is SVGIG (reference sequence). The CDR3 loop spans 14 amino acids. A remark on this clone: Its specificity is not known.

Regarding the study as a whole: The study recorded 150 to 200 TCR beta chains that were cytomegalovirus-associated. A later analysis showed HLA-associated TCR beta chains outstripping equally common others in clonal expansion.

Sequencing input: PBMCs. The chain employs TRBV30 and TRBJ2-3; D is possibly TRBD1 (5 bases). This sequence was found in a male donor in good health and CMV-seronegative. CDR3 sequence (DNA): TGTGCCTGGAGTTCCGACAGTCTACCCAGACCACAGTATTTT. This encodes CAWSSDSLPRPQYF. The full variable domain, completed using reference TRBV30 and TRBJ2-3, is SQTIHQWPATLVQPVGSPLSLECTVEGTSNPNLYWYRQAAGRGLQLLFYSVGIGQISSEVPQNLSASRPQDRQFILSSKKLLLSDSGFYLCAWSSDSLPRPQYFGPGTRLTVL.